This section outlines one T cell receptor beta chain sequence together with its context. This table comes from immunoSEQ multiplex PCR, and its TCRdb copy is limited to in-frame clones, with some not included. The table lists roughly 330,000 clones, around 87% of them singletons, with about 5.4% in the top ten. This sample was included in a study of blood T cell repertoires in COVID-19. Study-wide background: Samples of COVID-19 (acute and convalescent) were obtained from the United States, Italy and Spain. PBMCs, B-cell-depleted T cells, or T cells provided the cDNA or gDNA that made up the material.

The sample consisted of PBMCs or T cells enriched from blood (not recorded which). This TCR derives from a woman under 40 who had recovered from COVID-19.

CDR3 DNA: TGTGCCAGCAGCCCAGACAGGGAAAGTCAGCCCCAGCATTTT. Protein product: CASSPDRESQPQHF. The chain combines TRBV7-9 with TRBJ1-5; the match to TRBD1 covers 7 bases. The CDR3 contains 14 residues. Germline CDR1 and CDR2: SEHNR and FQNEAQ (reference sequence). The ends lost 5 bases at V and 6 bases at J; junction bases unmatched: 7.